These 3 T cell receptor beta chains came from one sample sequenced in a study of T-cell reconstitution after alpha-beta-depleted transplantation in children. Molecular barcoding with unique molecular identifiers was used for the TCRbeta library. MiXCR was run by TCRdb on the PCR reads, yielding one entry per CDR3 protein. In the table there are some 200,000 distinct CDR3 sequences, approximately 7% of which are singletons. The sequencing used PBMCs, collected before TCRalphabeta/CD19-depleted stem cell transplant. All receptors derive from a boy aged 2 to 10 with acute lymphoblastic leukemia, due to receive a stem cell transplant.

The table lists this clonotype with a few counts. This rearrangement joins TRBV5-1 to TRBJ1-6, with unresolved D. Germline CDR1 and CDR2: SGHRS and YFSETQ. V lost 4 bases, J lost 5 bases, and 13 bases lay in between. CDR3 size: 15 residues. The CDR3 spells CASSPDIPDNSPLHF. Here the CDR3 DNA reads TGCGCCAGCAGCCCCGACATTCCTGATAATTCACCCCTCCACTTT.

This clonotype has a count of ten or more. The V gene is TRBV7-2, the J gene TRBJ2-3; 8 bases are shared with TRBD1. CDR1 is SGHTA and CDR2 is FQGNSA in the germline V gene. This CDR3 has 14 residues. V was pared by 1 base and J by 8 bases, with 5 bases of the junction left unmatched. CDR3 region: CASSLGQGAGTQYF. The CDR3 DNA follows: TGTGCCAGCAGCTTAGGCCAGGGGGCGGGTACGCAGTATTTT.

There are many counts of this clonotype. The chain employs TRBV20-1 and TRBJ1-6; no clear D gene. The V and J ends lost 1 base and 7 bases respectively, with 5 bases between them. The germline V gene encodes CDR1 DFQATT and CDR2 SNEGSKA (reference sequence). This CDR3 comprises 12 residues. CDR3 sequence: CSARGFNSPLHF. CDR3 sequence (DNA): TGCAGTGCTAGAGGGTTCAATTCACCCCTCCACTTT.